The entry below describes one T cell receptor (beta chain). Which antigen it targets is not known. The input lacks base qualities; no much larger clone sits a single base away. For survey sequencing of tumor libraries, mostly 4.5 to 5.5 ug of input genomic DNA was used, and two replicates were run per sample. TCRbeta libraries were prepared with the immunoSEQ hsTCRbeta kit according to the manufacturer's instructions. The finished libraries were brought together in one pool at about 2.8 nM, which was then read using an Illumina NovaSeq 6000 S4 flow cell. The study's processing was this. The immunoSEQ Analyzer was used for raw data preprocessing and quality control. The analysis was restricted to productive rearrangements, with each unique CDR3 amino acid sequence defining a clonotype. Repertoire clonality was estimated as the Gini-Simpson index, which was calculated using the R package tcR. Gini indices were compared with Student's t test, and associations with tumor size change were assessed by Pearson correlation. In its TCRdb copy, this immuneACCESS table keeps in-frame sequences only and misses some clones. Where compared with another copy, unresolved V genes explain less than half of these, and the others have no known cause. From that table come the V and J calls and clone size; the DNA was used to work out D and trimming. This sample holds 7,000 to 9,000 clones; roughly 50% were observed only once. Around 11% of the sample is in the top ten clones.

The data originate from a study of neoadjuvant anti-PD-1 for oral cavity cancer (dated by TCRdb to 2020 to 2023). Looking at the study overall: Before curative-intent surgical resection, most patients were given three to four biweekly doses of nivolumab at 3 mg/kg. For patients who did not progress, a fourth nivolumab dose was given around day 43, followed by definitive surgical resection on days 50-56. Responders were defined as patients with complete response, partial response or stable disease by RECIST 1.1; non-responders were defined as patients with progression. The parent correlative cohort included around 12 patients, with an approximately 34% response rate.

What the research found in general, with its limitations: Only three patients per response group were included in the TCR analyses, and the authors called for validation in larger cohorts. Higher pretreatment blood Treg/Th17 ratios correlated with higher pretreatment blood TCRbeta clonality and lower post-treatment tumor TCRbeta clonality. Larger post-treatment sizes of preexisting intratumoral clones correlated with greater tumor shrinkage, suggesting expansion of preexisting clones contributed to response.

The sample's time point label, decoded: before neoadjuvant nivolumab. None of the patients had received prior systemic or radiation treatment, and all were newly diagnosed with stage II-IVA oral cavity squamous cell carcinoma. The cohort consisted of patients with HPV-negative, locally advanced oral cavity squamous cell carcinoma. The samples were drawn from a longitudinal correlative study tied to a single-arm phase II trial testing neoadjuvant nivolumab in oral cavity squamous cell carcinoma. Genomic DNA-based TCRbeta sequencing was performed on subject-matched pre- and post-treatment PBMCs and tumors from three responders and three non-responders. For tumor tissue, genomic DNA extraction relied on the Maxwell RSC DNA from Tissue kit. The CDR3 contains 15 residues, cysteine and phenylalanine counted. Only CDR3 DNA is held: 45 bases, read in frame from base 1. The germline V gene encodes CDR1 SQVTM and CDR2 ANQGSEA. The V end loses 1 base and the J end loses 4 bases, and a stretch of 16 bases separates them.

The sequence joins TRBV29-1 to TRBJ1-1; the D gene lacks a confident call. Sequenced here: tumor tissue, sampled before nivolumab (anti-PD-1) treatment. This receptor was identified in a person aged 35-80 years with oral cavity squamous cell carcinoma. The CDR3 region reads CSVEVKSPEITEAFF. The nucleotide sequence reads as follows: TGCAGCGTTGAAGTGAAATCCCCGGAAATCACTGAAGCTTTCTTT.